This T cell receptor (beta chain) emerged from a study of T cell changes during pregnancy in multiple sclerosis. This CDR3 has 14 residues. V shed 0 bases and J shed 3 bases, with 8 bases lying between them. Germline CDR1 SGHNT, CDR2 YENEEA. Only in-frame clones appear in the TCRdb table, and some are missing; sequencing was by immunoSEQ multiplex PCR. The repertoire holds roughly 99,000 clones, with 92% as singletons. The rearrangement joins TRBV11-3 to TRBJ1-1; D possibly corresponds to TRBD1 (5 bases). The specimen comprised peripheral blood, sampled in the third trimester of pregnancy. This clonotype originated in a female donor in good health, enrolled as a control in a pregnancy study. The CDR3 protein is CASSLDIRDTEAFF. The CDR3 bases are TGTGCCAGCAGCTTAGATATCAGGGACACTGAAGCTTTCTTT.